What follows is one TCR beta chain and its context. The method was immunoSEQ multiplex PCR; TCRdb's version includes in-frame clones alone and lacks a portion of them. The table shows about 200,000 clones, with roughly 75% occurring only once. The data were taken from a study of blood T cell repertoires in COVID-19. The CDR3 runs to 16 residues. With 2 bases clipped from V and 5 bases from J, the junction kept 10 bases outside the gene matches. CDR1 and CDR2 from the germline V gene are SGDLS and YYNGEE. The chain links TRBV9 to TRBJ2-5, with TRBD2 matching 9 bases. Specimen: peripheral blood. The sequence came from a woman in her 70s with acute or convalescent COVID-19. CDR3 protein: CASSVNSGSVEETQYF. In DNA form, the CDR3 reads TGTGCCAGCAGCGTGAATAGCGGGAGTGTGGAGGAGACCCAGTACTTC.